A selection of T cell receptor beta chains follows, all from one sample in a study of T cell changes during pregnancy in multiple sclerosis. This table comes from immunoSEQ multiplex PCR, and its TCRdb copy is limited to in-frame clones, with some not included. The sample holds some 28,000 clones; around nine tenths are singletons and the top ten take about 0.58%. The sample consisted of CD4+ T cells from peripheral blood mononuclear cells, taken in the first trimester of pregnancy. The receptors were gathered from a female donor in good health, enrolled as a control in a pregnancy study. Each CDR3 is given with its conserved first and last residue. D genes are given only for firm matches. Size is omitted from some rows. Given values are once, few, many or a class for expanded clones.

v_call,d_call,j_call,clone_size,cdr3_length,cdr3_nt,cdr3_aa
TRBV7-2,.,TRBJ1-1,.,13,TGTGCCAGCAGCTTAATTCGGAACACTGAAGCTTTCTTT,CASSLIRNTEAFF
TRBV4-1,.,TRBJ2-7,.,15,TGCGCCAGCAGCCAAGATTGGCGGGACCCCTACGAGCAGTACTTC,CASSQDWRDPYEQYF
TRBV5-4,.,TRBJ2-5,.,15,TGTGCCAGCAGCCAATCCCAGGGAGGCAAAGAGACCCAGTACTTC,CASSQSQGGKETQYF
TRBV14,.,TRBJ2-1,.,17,TGTGCCAGCAGCTTACACCGGGTTTTTCTCTCCTACAATGAGCAGTTCTTC,CASSLHRVFLSYNEQFF
TRBV4-2,TRBD1,TRBJ2-7,once,15,TGTGCCAGCAGCAAAGACAGGGGGAAAAACTACGAGCAGTACTTC,CASSKDRGKNYEQYF
TRBV6-1,TRBD1,TRBJ2-3,once,15,TGTGCCAGCAGAAGGACAGGCCCCGACACAGATACGCAGTATTTT,CASRRTGPDTDTQYF
TRBV9,TRBD2,TRBJ2-3,.,17,TGTGCCAGCAGCGTAGGAGGAGCGGGGGGAAGCACAGATACGCAGTATTTT,CASSVGGAGGSTDTQYF
TRBV7-9,.,TRBJ1-5,.,14,TGTGCCAGCAGCCCTGACTTTGGCAATCAGCCCCAGCATTTT,CASSPDFGNQPQHF
TRBV7-2,TRBD2,TRBJ2-1,.,15,TGTGCCAGCAGCTCGTCTAGCGGGAACTACAATGAGCAGTTCTTC,CASSSSSGNYNEQFF
TRBV27,.,TRBJ2-5,.,13,TGTGCCAGCAGTAGAGCTAGGGGGGAGACCCAGTACTTC,CASSRARGETQYF
TRBV29-1,.,TRBJ2-7,.,12,TGCAGCGTTGTACGGGACACATACGAGCAGTACTTC,CSVVRDTYEQYF
TRBV29-1,TRBD1,TRBJ1-2,.,13,TGCAGCGCTTCCGGGACAGGGGCCTATGGCTACACCTTC,CSASGTGAYGYTF
TRBV6-5,.,TRBJ2-3,.,14,TGTGCCAGCAGTTTGTTAGCCGGCACAGATACGCAGTATTTT,CASSLLAGTDTQYF
TRBV18,.,TRBJ1-2,.,16,TGTGCCAGCTCACCGACTAGGACTCAGGATCACTATGGCTACACCTTC,CASSPTRTQDHYGYTF
TRBV19,.,TRBJ2-1,.,13,TGTGCCAGTAGTATTGGAGGGGGCGATGAGCAGTTCTTC,CASSIGGGDEQFF
TRBV28,.,TRBJ2-5,.,15,TGTGCCAGCAGTTTAACGGGGATTGGGGAAGAGACCCAGTACTTC,CASSLTGIGEETQYF
TRBV20-1,.,TRBJ1-1,once,11,TGCAGTGCTAGCAGGGTCGCTGAAGCTTTCTTT,CSASRVAEAFF
TRBV5-1,TRBD1,TRBJ2-3,.,18,TGCGCCAGCAGCTTGGCCAGGGGACAGGGTCGGAGCACAGATACGCAGTATTTT,CASSLARGQGRSTDTQYF
TRBV28,TRBD1,TRBJ1-2,.,12,TGTGCCAGCTCTCAGGGGGACCATGGCTACACCTTC,CASSQGDHGYTF
TRBV7-2,.,TRBJ2-2,.,13,TGTGCCAGCAGTGCAGCGAACACCGGGGAGCTGTTTTTT,CASSAANTGELFF
TRBV2,TRBD1,TRBJ2-5,.,13,TGTGCCAGCAATAGGGACAGCCAAGAGACCCAGTACTTC,CASNRDSQETQYF
TRBV5-1,.,TRBJ1-2,.,14,TGCGCCAGCAGCTTGGGCGGCATAAACTATGGCTACACCTTC,CASSLGGINYGYTF
TRBV9,.,TRBJ2-3,.,15,TGTGCCAGCAGCGTAGGAGGGGGGGAAGGAGATACGCAGTATTTT,CASSVGGGEGDTQYF
TRBV11-2,.,TRBJ2-5,.,17,TGTGCCAGCAGCTTAGATTGGGCGGGGTTAGAGCAAGAGACCCAGTACTTC,CASSLDWAGLEQETQYF
TRBV7-2,.,TRBJ1-5,.,15,TGTGCCAGCAGCGGGCTTGTGGGGCCCAATCAGCCCCAGCATTTT,CASSGLVGPNQPQHF
TRBV5-1,TRBD1,TRBJ1-3,.,17,TGCGCCAGCAGCTGGACAGCACAGGGGGCGGGTGGAAACACCATATATTTT,CASSWTAQGAGGNTIYF
TRBV5-5,.,TRBJ2-3,.,13,TGTGCCAGCAGCTTGAGGCCGGGAGATACGCAGTATTTT,CASSLRPGDTQYF
TRBV28,TRBD2,TRBJ2-3,.,14,TGTGCCAGCAGCCCCGGGGGGATCCAAGATACGCAGTATTTT,CASSPGGIQDTQYF
TRBV7-8,.,TRBJ2-2,.,14,TGTGCCAGCAGCTTAGCACAGAACACCGGGGAGCTGTTTTTT,CASSLAQNTGELFF
TRBV12-5,.,TRBJ2-2,.,15,TGTGCTAGTGCCACATCACAGGGTAACACCGGGGAGCTGTTTTTT,CASATSQGNTGELFF
TRBV7-2,.,TRBJ2-7,.,11,TGTGCCAGCGGAGGGGTGTACGAGCAGTACTTC,CASGGVYEQYF
TRBV15,.,TRBJ2-4,.,15,TGTGCCACCAGCAGAGATAGGTTAGCCCAAAACATTCAGTACTTC,CATSRDRLAQNIQYF
TRBV15,.,TRBJ2-7,.,15,TGTGCCACCAGCAGAGATTTAGGACTGACAGGCGAGCAGTACTTC,CATSRDLGLTGEQYF
TRBV30,TRBD1,TRBJ2-4,once,14,TGTGCCTGGAGTGATCGGACAGGGTTGGACATTCAGTACTTC,CAWSDRTGLDIQYF
TRBV18,.,TRBJ2-5,.,15,TGTGCCAGCTCACCGAGGACAGTCTTCCAAGAGACCCAGTACTTC,CASSPRTVFQETQYF
TRBV7-2,TRBD1,TRBJ1-6,.,15,TGTGCCAGCAGCTTTCGGGGACAGGGGAATTCACCCCTCCACTTT,CASSFRGQGNSPLHF
TRBV19,TRBD1,TRBJ1-5,.,14,TGTGCCAGTAATCCCCAGGGGGCAGGTCAGCCCCAGCATTTT,CASNPQGAGQPQHF
TRBV19,TRBD1,TRBJ2-5,.,13,TGTGCCAGTACAGGGCAGGGGGATAGGACCCAGTACTTC,CASTGQGDRTQYF
TRBV7-2,.,TRBJ2-5,.,16,TGTGCCAGCAGCTTATCAGATTTTCCGGGGATGGAGACCCAGTACTTC,CASSLSDFPGMETQYF
TRBV6-1,TRBD2,TRBJ2-2,few,15,TGTGCCAGCGCTGGACTAGCGGGGTCGACCGGGGAGCTGTTTTTT,CASAGLAGSTGELFF
TRBV7-6,.,TRBJ2-5,.,16,TGTGCCAGCAGCTTGAGGCAGGGCGCATCCCAAGAGACCCAGTACTTC,CASSLRQGASQETQYF
TRBV7-9,TRBD2,TRBJ2-2,.,16,TGTGCCAGCAGCTTTTTAGCGGGAGAGAACACCGGGGAGCTGTTTTTT,CASSFLAGENTGELFF
TRBV19,.,TRBJ2-2,.,15,TGTGCCAGTAGTATAACAGCTGGCGGGGCCGGGGAGCTGTTTTTT,CASSITAGGAGELFF
TRBV18,TRBD1,TRBJ1-5,.,19,TGTGCCAGCTCACCGGGGGGACAGGGAGGTATCCGCGGCAATCAGCCCCAGCATTTT,CASSPGGQGGIRGNQPQHF
TRBV5-1,.,TRBJ2-2,few,16,TGCGCCAGCACGGGCGGAGGGGGGGCGCCGACCGGGGAGCTGTTTTTT,CASTGGGGAPTGELFF
TRBV9,TRBD1,TRBJ1-6,.,13,TGTGCCAGCAGCGCGGGACAGAATTCACCCCTCCACTTT,CASSAGQNSPLHF
TRBV5-1,TRBD1,TRBJ2-5,.,19,TGCGCCAGCAGCAGTCGGACAGGGTGGGGATTGGCCGCCCAAGAGACCCAGTACTTC,CASSSRTGWGLAAQETQYF
TRBV7-6,TRBD2,TRBJ2-3,.,16,TGTGCCAGCAGCTCAGTGGGACTAGCCGGCACAGATACGCAGTATTTT,CASSSVGLAGTDTQYF
TRBV28,.,TRBJ1-2,.,15,TGTGCCAGCAGTTTAACATTAGGGACTACGCGGGGCTACACCTTC,CASSLTLGTTRGYTF
TRBV28,TRBD1,TRBJ2-7,.,13,TGTGCCAGCAGTTTAAGGGGGCGGTACGGGCAGTACTTC,CASSLRGRYGQYF
TRBV29-1,TRBD1,TRBJ1-1,.,12,TGCAGCCGGGACAGGGTGGGCACTGAAGCTTTCTTT,CSRDRVGTEAFF
TRBV6-1,.,TRBJ2-5,.,15,TGTGCCAGCATTACCGCCGCGGGGGCGGGGGAGACCCAGTACTTC,CASITAAGAGETQYF
TRBV2,.,TRBJ1-1,.,12,TGTGCCAGCAGTGGACAGAACACTGAAGCTTTCTTT,CASSGQNTEAFF
TRBV30,TRBD1,TRBJ1-2,.,13,TGTGCCTGTGCCCACACAGGGGCGGTTGGCTACACCTTC,CACAHTGAVGYTF